Below are 4 T cell receptor beta chains sequenced from a single sample in a study of metastatic and nonmetastatic thyroid tumors. TCRdb reprocessed the PCR reads using MiXCR. The repertoire holds about 92,000 clones, about 15% seen once, with 3.6% in the top ten. The entire patient cohort was treatment-naive prior to thyroid surgery. Material for sequencing was blood. Receptors originate from a female donor with papillary thyroid cancer or a benign thyroid nodule (not recorded which). Some clones in this sample may be carry-over from other donors' samples.

This clone was seen ten or more times. The chain combines TRBV5-1 with TRBJ1-2, with TRBD1 identical over 10 bases. There are 14 residues in the CDR3. Germline V gene lookup returns CDR1 SGHRS and CDR2 YFSETQ. Trimming removed 3 bases from V and 7 bases from J; junction bases left unmatched: 6. CDR3 amino acids: CASSSNRDRGGYTF. The DNA of the CDR3 is TGCGCCAGCAGCTCGAACCGGGACAGGGGTGGCTACACCTTC.

This clone showed up just a few times. J is TRBJ2-3 and V is TRBV28, with D uncertain. This CDR3 comprises 12 residues. V was trimmed by 4 bases and J by 5 bases, leaving 7 bases between them. Per the germline V gene, CDR1 is MDHEN and CDR2 is SYDVKM. The DNA for the CDR3 is TGTGCCAGCAGTTCTCCGAAAGATACGCAGTATTTT. Translated: CASSSPKDTQYF.

This clone has at least ten counts. J is TRBJ1-5 and V is TRBV5-5, with D possibly matching TRBD1 (5 bases). CDR1 and CDR2 (germline): SGHKS, YYEKEE (reference sequence). Trimming stripped 0 bases from V and 1 base from J, with 11 bases between. The CDR3 runs to 16 residues. This CDR3 is CASSLAWDRSNQPQHF. DNA for the CDR3: TGTGCCAGCAGCTTGGCCTGGGACCGAAGCAATCAGCCCCAGCATTTT.

Comments on this clone: An end of the junction does not agree with germline; a read error may underlie this. The chain uses TRBV6-2 or TRBV6-3 and TRBJ1-1; TRBD1 might be the D (5 bases). The CDR3 extends over 15 amino acids. The germline V gene has CDR1 MNHEY and CDR2 SVGEGT. The CDR3 DNA follows: TGTGCCAGAAGTTACTCGGGGGTAGGTAGAACTGAAGCTTTCTTT. Encoded protein: CARSYSGVGRTEAFF.